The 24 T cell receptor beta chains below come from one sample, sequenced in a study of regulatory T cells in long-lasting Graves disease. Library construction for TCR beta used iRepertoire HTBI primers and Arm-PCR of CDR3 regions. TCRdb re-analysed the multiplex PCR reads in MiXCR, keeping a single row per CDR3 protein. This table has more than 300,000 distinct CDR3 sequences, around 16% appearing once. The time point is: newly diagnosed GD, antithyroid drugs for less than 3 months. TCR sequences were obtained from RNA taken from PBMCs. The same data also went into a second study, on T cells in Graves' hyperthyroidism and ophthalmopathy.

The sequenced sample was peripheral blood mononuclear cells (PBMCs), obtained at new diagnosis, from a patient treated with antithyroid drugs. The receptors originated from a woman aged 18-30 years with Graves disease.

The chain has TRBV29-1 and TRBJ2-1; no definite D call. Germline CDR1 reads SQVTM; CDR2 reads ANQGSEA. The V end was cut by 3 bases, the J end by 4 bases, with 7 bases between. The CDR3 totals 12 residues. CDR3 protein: CSVEGRYNEQFF. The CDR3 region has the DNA TGCAGCGTTGAGGGCAGATACAATGAGCAGTTCTTC.

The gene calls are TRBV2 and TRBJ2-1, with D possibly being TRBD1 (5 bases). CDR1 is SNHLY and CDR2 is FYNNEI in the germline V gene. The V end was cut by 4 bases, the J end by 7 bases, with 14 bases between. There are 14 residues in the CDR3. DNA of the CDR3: TGTGCCAGCAGTGCTTGGGGCCCGGAGAATGAGCAGTTCTTC. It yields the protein CASSAWGPENEQFF.

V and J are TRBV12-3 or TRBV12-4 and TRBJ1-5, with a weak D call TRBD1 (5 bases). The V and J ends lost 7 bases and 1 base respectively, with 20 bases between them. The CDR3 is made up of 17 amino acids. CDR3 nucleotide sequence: TGTGCCAGCACTTCCCGGGGGGGGGTGGCCAGCAATCAGCCCCAGCATTTT. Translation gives CASTSRGGVASNQPQHF.

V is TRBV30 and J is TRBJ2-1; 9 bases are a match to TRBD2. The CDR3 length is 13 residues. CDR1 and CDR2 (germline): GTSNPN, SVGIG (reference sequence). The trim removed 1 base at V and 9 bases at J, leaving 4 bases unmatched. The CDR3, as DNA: TGTGCCTGGAGTGAGGCGGGGGGGTCTGAGCAGTTCTTC. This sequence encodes CAWSEAGGSEQFF.

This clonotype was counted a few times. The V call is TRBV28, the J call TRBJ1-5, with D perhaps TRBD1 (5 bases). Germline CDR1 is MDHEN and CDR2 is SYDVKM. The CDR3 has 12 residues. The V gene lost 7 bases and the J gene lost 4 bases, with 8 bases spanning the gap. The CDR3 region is CASTTANQPQHF. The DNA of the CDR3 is TGTGCCAGCACGACAGCAAATCAGCCCCAGCATTTT.

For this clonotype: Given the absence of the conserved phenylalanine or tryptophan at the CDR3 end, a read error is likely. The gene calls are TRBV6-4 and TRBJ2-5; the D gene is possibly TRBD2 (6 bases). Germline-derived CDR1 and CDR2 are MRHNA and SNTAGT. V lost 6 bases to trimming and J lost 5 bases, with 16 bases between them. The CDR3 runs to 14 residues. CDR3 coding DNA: TGTGCCAGCAGCGTGGGGGGACGAGTGGAGACCCAGTACTCC. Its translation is CASSVGGRVETQYS.

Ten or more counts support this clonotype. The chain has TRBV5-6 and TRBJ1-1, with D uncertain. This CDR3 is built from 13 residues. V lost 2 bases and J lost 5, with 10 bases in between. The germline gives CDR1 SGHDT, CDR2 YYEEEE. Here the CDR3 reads CASSLRDLTEAFF. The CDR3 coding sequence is TGTGCCAGCAGCTTACGAGATCTAACTGAAGCTTTCTTT.

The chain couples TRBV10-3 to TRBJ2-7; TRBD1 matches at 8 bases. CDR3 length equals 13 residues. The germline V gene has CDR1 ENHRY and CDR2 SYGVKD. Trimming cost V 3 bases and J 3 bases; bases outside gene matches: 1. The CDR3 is CAISEDRGYEQYF. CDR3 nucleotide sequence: TGTGCCATCAGTGAAGACAGGGGCTACGAGCAGTACTTC.

The CDR3 nucleotides are TGTGCCAGCAGTGCAACAGGGTTACGGACTGAAGCTTTCTTT. It yields the protein CASSATGLRTEAFF. V and J are TRBV6-1 and TRBJ1-1, with D possibly matching TRBD1 (6 bases). The CDR3 covers 14 residues. Trimming took 4 bases from V and 5 from J, leaving 14 bases between them. CDR1 is MNHNS and CDR2 is SASEGT in the germline V gene.

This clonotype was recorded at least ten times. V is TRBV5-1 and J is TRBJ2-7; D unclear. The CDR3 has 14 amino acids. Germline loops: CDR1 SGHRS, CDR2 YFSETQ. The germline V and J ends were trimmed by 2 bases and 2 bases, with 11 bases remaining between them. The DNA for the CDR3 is TGCGCCAGCAGCTTTGGCCTCGGTCCCTACGAGCAGTACTTC. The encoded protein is CASSFGLGPYEQYF.

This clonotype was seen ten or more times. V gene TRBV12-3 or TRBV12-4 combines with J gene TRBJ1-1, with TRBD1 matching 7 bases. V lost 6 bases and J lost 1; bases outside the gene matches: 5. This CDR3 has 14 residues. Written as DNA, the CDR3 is TGTGCCAGCAGCCCCTCAGGGGGGAACACTGAAGCTTTCTTT. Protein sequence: CASSPSGGNTEAFF.

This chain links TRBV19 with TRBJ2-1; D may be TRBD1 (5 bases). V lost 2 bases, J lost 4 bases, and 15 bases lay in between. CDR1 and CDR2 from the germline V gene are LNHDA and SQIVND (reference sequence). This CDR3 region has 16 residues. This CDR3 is CASSIKGVGSYNEQFF. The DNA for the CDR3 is TGTGCCAGTAGTATAAAAGGGGTTGGGTCGTACAATGAGCAGTTCTTC. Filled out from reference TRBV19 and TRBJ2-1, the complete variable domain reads DGGITQSPKYLFRKEGQNVTLSCEQNLNHDAMYWYRQDPGQGLRLIYYSQIVNDFQKGDIAEGYSVSREKKESFPLTVTSAQKNPTAFYLCASSIKGVGSYNEQFFGPGTRLTVL.

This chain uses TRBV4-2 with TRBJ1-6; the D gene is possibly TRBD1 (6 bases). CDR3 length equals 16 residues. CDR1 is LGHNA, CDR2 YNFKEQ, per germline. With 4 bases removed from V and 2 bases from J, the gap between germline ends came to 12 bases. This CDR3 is CASSPEGGTYNSPLHF. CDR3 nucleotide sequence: TGTGCCAGCAGCCCGGAGGGGGGCACCTATAATTCACCCCTCCACTTT.

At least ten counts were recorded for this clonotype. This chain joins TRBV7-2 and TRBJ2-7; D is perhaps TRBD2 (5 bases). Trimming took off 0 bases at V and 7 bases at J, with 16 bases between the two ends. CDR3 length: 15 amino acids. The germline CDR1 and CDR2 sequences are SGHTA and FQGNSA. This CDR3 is CASSLALGSSGEQYF. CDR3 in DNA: TGTGCCAGCAGCTTAGCGCTAGGCTCCTCGGGAGAGCAGTACTTC.

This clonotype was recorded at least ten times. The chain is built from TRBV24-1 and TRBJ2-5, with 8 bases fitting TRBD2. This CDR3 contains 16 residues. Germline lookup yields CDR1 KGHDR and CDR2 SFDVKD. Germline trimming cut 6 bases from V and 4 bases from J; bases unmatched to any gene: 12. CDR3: CATSILREGGLETQYF. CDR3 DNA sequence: TGTGCCACCAGTATCCTACGGGAGGGGGGTTTAGAGACCCAGTACTTC.

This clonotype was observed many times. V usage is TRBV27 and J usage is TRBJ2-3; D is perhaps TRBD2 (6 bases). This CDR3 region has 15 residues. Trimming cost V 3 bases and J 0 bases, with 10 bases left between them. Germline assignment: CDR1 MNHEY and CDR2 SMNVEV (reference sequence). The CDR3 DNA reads TGTGCCAGCAGTTTTGGTGGGACTAGCACAGATACGCAGTATTTT. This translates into CASSFGGTSTDTQYF.

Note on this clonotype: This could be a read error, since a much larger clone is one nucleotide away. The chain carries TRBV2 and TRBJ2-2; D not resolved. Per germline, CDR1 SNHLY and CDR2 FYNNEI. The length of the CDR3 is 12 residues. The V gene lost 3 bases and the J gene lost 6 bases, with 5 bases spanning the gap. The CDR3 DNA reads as TGTGCCAGCAGTGAGCCCCCCGGGGAGCTGTTTTTT. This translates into CASSEPPGELFF.

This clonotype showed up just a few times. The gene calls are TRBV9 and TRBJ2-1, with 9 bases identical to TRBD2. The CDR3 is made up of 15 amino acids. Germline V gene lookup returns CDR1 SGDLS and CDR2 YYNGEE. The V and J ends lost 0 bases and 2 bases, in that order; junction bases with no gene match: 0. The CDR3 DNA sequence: TGTGCCAGCAGCGTAGCTAGCGGGGCCTACAATGAGCAGTTCTTC. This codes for CASSVASGAYNEQFF.

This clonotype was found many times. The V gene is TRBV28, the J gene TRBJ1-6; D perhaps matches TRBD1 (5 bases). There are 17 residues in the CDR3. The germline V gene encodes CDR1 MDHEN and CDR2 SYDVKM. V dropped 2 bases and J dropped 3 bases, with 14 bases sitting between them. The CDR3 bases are TGTGCCAGCAGTTTAGGCCCGGCAGGGCGCTATAATTCACCCCTCCACTTT. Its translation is CASSLGPAGRYNSPLHF.

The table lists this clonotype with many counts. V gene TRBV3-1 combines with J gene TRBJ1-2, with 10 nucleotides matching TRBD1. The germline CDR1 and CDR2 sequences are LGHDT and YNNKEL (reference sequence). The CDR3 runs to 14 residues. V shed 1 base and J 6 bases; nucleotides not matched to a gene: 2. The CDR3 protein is CASSQGGTGDGYTF. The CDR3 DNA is TGTGCCAGCAGCCAAGGGGGGACAGGGGATGGCTACACCTTC. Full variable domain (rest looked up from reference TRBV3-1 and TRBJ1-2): DTAVSQTPKYLVTQMGNDKSIKCEQNLGHDTMYWYKQDSKKFLKIMFSYNNKELIINETVPNRFSPKSPDKAHLNLHINSLELGDSAVYFCASSQGGTGDGYTFGSGTRLTVV.

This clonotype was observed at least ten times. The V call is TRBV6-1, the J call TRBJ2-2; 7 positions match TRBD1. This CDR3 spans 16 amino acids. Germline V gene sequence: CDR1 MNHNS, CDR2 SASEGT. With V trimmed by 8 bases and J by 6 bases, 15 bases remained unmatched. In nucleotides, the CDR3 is TGTGCCAGCTCTTCGGGGACAGAAACCATTTCCGGGGAGCTGTTTTTT. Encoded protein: CASSSGTETISGELFF.

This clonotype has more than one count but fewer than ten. The CDR3 reads CASHTGTENSPLHF. As DNA, the CDR3 is TGTGCCAGCCACACCGGGACAGAGAATTCACCCCTCCACTTT. The chain links TRBV2 to TRBJ1-6, with 7 nucleotides matching TRBD1. This CDR3 is 14 amino acids long. Losses at the gene ends were 8 bases for V and 7 bases for J; bases not matched to a gene: 8. The germline V gene has CDR1 SNHLY and CDR2 FYNNEI.

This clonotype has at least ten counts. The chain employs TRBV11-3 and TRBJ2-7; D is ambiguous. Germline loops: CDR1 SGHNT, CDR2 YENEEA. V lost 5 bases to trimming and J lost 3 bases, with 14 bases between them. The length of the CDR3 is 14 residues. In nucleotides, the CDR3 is TGTGCCAGCAGCCCTACGGGCCTCGACTACGAGCAGTACTTC. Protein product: CASSPTGLDYEQYF.

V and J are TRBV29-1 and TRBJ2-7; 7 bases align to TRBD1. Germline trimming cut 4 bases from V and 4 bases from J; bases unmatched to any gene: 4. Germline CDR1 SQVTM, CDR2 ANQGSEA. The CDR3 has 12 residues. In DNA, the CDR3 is TGCAGCGTTGTAAAGGGGGCTTACGAGCAGTACTTC. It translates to CSVVKGAYEQYF.